This TCR beta chain was captured in a study of T cell clonotyping in hematopoietic cell transplantation. Points on this clone: The antigen remains undetermined.

The data were produced by immunoSEQ multiplex PCR, yet TCRdb's version contains in-frame clones alone and is incomplete. The data hold 37,000 or so clones, with approximately 88% observed a single time. Per germline, CDR1 MGHRA and CDR2 YSYEKL. The length of the CDR3 is 15 residues. The germline V and J ends were trimmed by 0 bases and 6 bases, with 15 bases remaining between them. Study conclusions and caveats: At the given depth, recipient repertoires were over 95% de novo clonotypes. Pathologically expanded recipient clonotypes increased progressively from day 30 to day 180 as diversity fell. Higher Inverse Simpson Index values in graft donor and pretransplant recipient predicted broader posttransplant TCR diversity. No sorting was done, leaving CD4 and CD8 contributions mixed.

The sequenced sample consisted of peripheral blood mononuclear cells. The receptor was derived from a woman aged 40 to 50 in good health. Some clones in this sample may be carry-over from other donors' samples. The chain employs TRBV4-1 and TRBJ2-7; D is uncertain. The chain's CDR3 is CASSQDRSSLPEQYF. The CDR3 DNA reads TGCGCCAGCAGCCAAGATCGCAGTTCTCTACCCGAGCAGTACTTC.